The clone carrying this TCR beta chain was counted ten times or more. Its antigen is as yet unknown. The data are from a study of CD8+CD57+ T cells in acquired aplastic anemia. This CDR3 is 15 amino acids long. Germline CDR1 is SGHRS and CDR2 is YFSETQ. V was pared by 7 bases and J by 2 bases, with 7 bases of the junction left unmatched. The template for TCR beta VDJ and CDR3 sequence profiling was genomic DNA. MiXCR, applied by TCRdb to the reads, yields one record per CDR3 protein. In the table there are 250,000 to 300,000 distinct CDR3 sequences, roughly half of which are singletons. Whole-study results and caveats: Shared by patients and controls, approximately 28 CD8+ CDR3s were abundant in patients. Patients did not significantly differ from controls in CD8+ Simpson's diversity.

The origin of this receptor is a human donor with severe aplastic anemia or a healthy control (not recorded which). The J gene is TRBJ2-3, the V gene TRBV5-1; 10 nucleotides align to TRBD1. Sequencing was carried out using sorted CD4+, CD8+, or CD8+CD57+ T cells (not recorded which) from PBMCs. CDR3 residues: CASVRGTGATDTQYF. DNA of the CDR3: TGCGCCAGCGTCAGGGGGACAGGGGCCACAGATACGCAGTATTTT.